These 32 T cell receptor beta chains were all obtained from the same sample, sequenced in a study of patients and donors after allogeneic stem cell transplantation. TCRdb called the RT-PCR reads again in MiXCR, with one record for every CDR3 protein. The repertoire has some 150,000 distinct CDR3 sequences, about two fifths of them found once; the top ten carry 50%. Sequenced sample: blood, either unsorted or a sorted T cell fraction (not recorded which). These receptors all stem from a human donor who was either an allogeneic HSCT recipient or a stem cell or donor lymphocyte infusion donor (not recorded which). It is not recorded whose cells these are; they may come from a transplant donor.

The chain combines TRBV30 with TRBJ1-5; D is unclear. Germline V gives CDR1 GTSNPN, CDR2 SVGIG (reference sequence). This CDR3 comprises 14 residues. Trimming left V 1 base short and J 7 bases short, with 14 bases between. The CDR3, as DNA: TGTGCCTGGAGTGAGGTGGACCGGGGACAGCCCCAGCATTTT. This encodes CAWSEVDRGQPQHF. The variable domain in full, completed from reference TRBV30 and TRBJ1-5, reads SQTIHQWPATLVQPVGSPLSLECTVEGTSNPNLYWYRQAAGRGLQLLFYSVGIGQISSEVPQNLSASRPQDRQFILSSKKLLLSDSGFYLCAWSEVDRGQPQHFGDGTRLSIL.

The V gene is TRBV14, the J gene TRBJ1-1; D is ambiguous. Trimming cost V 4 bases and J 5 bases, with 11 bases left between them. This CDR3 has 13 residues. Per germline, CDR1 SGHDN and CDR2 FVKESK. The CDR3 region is CASSLGLGTEAFF. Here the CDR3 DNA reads TGTGCCAGCAGCCTCGGATTGGGTACTGAAGCTTTCTTT.

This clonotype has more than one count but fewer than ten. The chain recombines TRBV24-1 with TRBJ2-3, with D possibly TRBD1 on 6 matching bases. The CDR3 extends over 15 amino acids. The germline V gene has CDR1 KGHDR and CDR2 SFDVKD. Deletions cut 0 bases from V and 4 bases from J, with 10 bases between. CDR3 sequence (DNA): TGTGCCACCAGTGATTTGCGAGGGGGAGCAGATACGCAGTATTTT. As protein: CATSDLRGGADTQYF.

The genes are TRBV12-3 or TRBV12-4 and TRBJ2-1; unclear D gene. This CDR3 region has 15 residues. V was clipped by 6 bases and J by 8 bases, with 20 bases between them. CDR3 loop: CASSASKKLSDEQFF. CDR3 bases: TGTGCCAGCAGCGCCTCGAAGAAATTGAGCGATGAGCAGTTCTTC.

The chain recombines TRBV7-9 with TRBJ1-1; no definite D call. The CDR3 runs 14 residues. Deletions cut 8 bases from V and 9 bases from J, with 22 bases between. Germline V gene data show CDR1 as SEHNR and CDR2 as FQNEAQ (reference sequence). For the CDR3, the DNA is TGTGCCAGCCTAAGTAGCATCCCCCCGACGAAAGCTTTCTTT. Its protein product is CASLSSIPPTKAFF.

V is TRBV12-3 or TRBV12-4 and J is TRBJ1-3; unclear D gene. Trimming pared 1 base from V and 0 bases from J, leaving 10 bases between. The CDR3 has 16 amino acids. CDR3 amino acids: CASSLEARVSGNTIYF. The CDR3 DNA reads TGTGCCAGCAGTTTAGAGGCCAGAGTCTCTGGAAACACCATATATTTT.

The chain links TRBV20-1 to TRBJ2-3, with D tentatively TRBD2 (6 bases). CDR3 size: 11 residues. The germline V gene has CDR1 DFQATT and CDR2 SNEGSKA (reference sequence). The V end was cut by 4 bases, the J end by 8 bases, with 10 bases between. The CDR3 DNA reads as TGCAGTGCTAACGGGGGTGGTACGCAGTATTTT. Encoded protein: CSANGGGTQYF.

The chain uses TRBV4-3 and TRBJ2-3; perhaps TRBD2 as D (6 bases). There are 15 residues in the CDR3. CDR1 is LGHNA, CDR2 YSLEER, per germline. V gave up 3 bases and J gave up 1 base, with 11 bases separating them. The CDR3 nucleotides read TGCGCCAGCAGCCAGGCGGGAATAGGCACAGATACGCAGTATTTT. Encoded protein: CASSQAGIGTDTQYF.

DNA for the CDR3: TGCGCCAGCAGCTTGGGACTAGCTGGGGAGACCCAGTACTTC. Translating it yields CASSLGLAGETQYF. The chain combines TRBV5-1 with TRBJ2-5; 7 nucleotides align to TRBD2. Germline V CDR1 and CDR2: SGHRS, YFSETQ. The CDR3 runs to 14 residues. After removal of 0 bases from V and 5 bases from J, the junction contained 4 bases not matched to a gene.

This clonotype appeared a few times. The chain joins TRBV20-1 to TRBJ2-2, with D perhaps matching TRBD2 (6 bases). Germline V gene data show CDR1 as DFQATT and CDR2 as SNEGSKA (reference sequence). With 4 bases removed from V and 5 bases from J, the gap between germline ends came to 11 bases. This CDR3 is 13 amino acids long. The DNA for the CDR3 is TGCAGTGCTACTAGCGAAGGAACCGGGGAGCTGTTTTTT. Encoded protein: CSATSEGTGELFF.

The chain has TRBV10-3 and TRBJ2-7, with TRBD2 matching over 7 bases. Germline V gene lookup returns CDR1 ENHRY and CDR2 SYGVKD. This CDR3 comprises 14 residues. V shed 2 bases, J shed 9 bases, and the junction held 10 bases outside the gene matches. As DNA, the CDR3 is TGTGCCATCAGTGAGGGGGACTATGTGCGTGGGCAGTACGTC. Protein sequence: CAISEGDYVRGQYV.

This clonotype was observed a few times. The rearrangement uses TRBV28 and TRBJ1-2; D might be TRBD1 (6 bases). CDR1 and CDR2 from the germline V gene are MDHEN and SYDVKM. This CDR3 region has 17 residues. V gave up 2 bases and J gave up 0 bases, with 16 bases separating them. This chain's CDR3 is CASSLPQGQLTNYGYTF. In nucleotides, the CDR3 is TGTGCCAGCAGTTTACCCCAAGGACAGCTGACTAACTATGGCTACACCTTC.

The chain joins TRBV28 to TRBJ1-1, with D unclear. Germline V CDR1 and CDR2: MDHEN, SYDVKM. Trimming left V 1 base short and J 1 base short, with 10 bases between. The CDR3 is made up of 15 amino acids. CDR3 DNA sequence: TGTGCCAGCAGTTTATTGCGGGGAGCGAACACTGAAGCTTTCTTT. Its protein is CASSLLRGANTEAFF.

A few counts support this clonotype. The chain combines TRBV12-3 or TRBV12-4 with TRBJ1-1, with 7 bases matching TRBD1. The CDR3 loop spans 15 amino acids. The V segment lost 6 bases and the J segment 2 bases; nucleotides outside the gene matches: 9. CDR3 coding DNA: TGTGCCAGCAGGTTTACAGGGGCGCTTAACACTGAAGCTTTCTTT. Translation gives CASRFTGALNTEAFF.

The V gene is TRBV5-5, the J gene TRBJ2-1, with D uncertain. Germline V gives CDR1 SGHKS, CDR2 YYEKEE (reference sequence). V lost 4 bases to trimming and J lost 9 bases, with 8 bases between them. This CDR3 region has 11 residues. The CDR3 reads CASSPDIEQFF. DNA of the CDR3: TGTGCCAGCAGCCCCGATATTGAGCAGTTCTTC.

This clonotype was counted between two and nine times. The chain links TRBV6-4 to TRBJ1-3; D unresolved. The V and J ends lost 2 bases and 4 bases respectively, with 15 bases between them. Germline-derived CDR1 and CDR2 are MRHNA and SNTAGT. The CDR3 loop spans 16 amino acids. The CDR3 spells CASSDTRHPKGNTIYF. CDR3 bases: TGTGCCAGCAGTGACACCAGACACCCTAAAGGAAACACCATATATTTT.

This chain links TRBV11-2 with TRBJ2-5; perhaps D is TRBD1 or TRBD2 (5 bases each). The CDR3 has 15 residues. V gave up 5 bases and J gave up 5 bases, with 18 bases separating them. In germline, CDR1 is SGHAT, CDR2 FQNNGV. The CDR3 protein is CASSRWDGSRETQYF. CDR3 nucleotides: TGTGCCAGCAGCCGTTGGGACGGTTCCAGGGAGACCCAGTACTTC.

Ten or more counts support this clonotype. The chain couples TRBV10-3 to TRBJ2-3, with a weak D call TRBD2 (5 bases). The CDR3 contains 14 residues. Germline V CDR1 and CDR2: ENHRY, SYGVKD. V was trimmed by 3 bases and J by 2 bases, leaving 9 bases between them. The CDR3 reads CAISDTGSTDTQYF. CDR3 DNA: TGTGCCATCAGTGACACGGGGTCCACAGATACGCAGTATTTT.

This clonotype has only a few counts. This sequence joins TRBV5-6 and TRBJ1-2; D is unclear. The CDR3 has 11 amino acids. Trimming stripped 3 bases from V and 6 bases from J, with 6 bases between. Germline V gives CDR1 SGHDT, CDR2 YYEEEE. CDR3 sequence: CASSYLDGYTF. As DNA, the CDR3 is TGTGCCAGCAGCTACTTGGATGGCTACACCTTC.

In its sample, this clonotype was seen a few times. As DNA, the CDR3 is TGTGCCAGCAGCGGGGGGGCAGCCAAAGAAAAACTGTTTTTT. As protein: CASSGGAAKEKLFF. The chain couples TRBV7-9 to TRBJ1-4, with D tentatively TRBD1 (6 bases). The CDR3 consists of 14 residues. V dropped 5 bases and J dropped 8 bases, with 15 bases sitting between them. The germline V gene encodes CDR1 SEHNR and CDR2 FQNEAQ (reference sequence).

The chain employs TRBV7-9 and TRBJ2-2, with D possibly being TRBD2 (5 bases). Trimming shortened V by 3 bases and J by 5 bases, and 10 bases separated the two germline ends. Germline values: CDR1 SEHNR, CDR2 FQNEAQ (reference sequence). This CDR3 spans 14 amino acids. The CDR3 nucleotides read TGTGCCAGCAGCTTGCCATGGAGGACCGGGGAGCTGTTTTTT. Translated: CASSLPWRTGELFF. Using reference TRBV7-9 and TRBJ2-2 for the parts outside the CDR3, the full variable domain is DTGVSQNPRHKITKRGQNVTFRCDPISEHNRLYWYRQTLGQGPEFLTYFQNEAQLEKSRLLSDRFSAERPKGSFSTLEIQRTEQGDSAMYLCASSLPWRTGELFFGEGSRLTVL.

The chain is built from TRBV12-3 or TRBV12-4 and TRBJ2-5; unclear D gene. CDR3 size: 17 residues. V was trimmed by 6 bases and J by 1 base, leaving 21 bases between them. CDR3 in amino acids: CASSVYGGVYSQETQYF. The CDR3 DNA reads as TGTGCCAGCAGCGTTTATGGTGGTGTGTATTCCCAAGAGACCCAGTACTTC.

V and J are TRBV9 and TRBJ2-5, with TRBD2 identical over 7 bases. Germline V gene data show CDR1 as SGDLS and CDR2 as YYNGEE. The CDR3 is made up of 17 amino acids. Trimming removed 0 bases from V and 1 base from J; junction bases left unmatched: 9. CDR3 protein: CASSVEWAGVSQETQYF. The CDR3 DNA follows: TGTGCCAGCAGCGTAGAATGGGCGGGGGTTTCCCAAGAGACCCAGTACTTC.

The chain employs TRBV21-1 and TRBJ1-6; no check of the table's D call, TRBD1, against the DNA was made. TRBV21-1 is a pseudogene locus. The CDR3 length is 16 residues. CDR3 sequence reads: CASSNWGGSYNSPLHF. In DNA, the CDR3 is TGTGCCAGCAGCAATTGGGGCGGCTCCTATAATTCACCCCTCCACTTT.

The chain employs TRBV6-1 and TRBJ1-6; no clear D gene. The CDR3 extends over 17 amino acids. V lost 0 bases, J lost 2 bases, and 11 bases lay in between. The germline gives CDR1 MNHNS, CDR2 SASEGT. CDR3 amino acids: CASSEAPQSTYNSPLHF. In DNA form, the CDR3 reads TGTGCCAGCAGTGAAGCGCCCCAGAGTACCTATAATTCACCCCTCCACTTT.

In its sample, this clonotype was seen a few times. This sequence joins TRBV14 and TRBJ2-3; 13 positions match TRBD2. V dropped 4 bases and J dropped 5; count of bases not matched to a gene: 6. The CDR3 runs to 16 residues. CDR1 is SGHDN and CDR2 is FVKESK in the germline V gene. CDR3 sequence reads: CASSPGTSGVGDTQYF. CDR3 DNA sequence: TGTGCCAGCAGCCCAGGGACTAGCGGGGTCGGAGATACGCAGTATTTT.

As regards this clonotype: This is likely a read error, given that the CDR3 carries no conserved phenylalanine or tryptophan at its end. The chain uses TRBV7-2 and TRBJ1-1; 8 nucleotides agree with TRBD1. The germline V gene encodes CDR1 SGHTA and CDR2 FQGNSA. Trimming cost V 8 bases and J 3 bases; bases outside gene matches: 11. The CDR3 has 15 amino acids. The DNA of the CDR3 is TGTGCCAGCGGAGTGTGGACAGGGTTTTACACTGAAGCTTTCTTG. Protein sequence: CASGVWTGFYTEAFL.

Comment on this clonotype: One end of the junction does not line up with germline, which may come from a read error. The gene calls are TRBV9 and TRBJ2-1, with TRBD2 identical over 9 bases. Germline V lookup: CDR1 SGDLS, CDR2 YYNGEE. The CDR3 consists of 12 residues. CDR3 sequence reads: CASSVAAGGPIF. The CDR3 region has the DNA TGTGCCAGCAGCGTAGCGGCGGGGGGGCCCATCTTC.

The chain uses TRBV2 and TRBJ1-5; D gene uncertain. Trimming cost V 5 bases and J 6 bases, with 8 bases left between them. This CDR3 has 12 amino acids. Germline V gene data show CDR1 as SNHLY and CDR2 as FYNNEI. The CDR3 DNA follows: TGTGCCAGCAGTTCTATTCCTCAGCCCCAGCATTTT. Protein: CASSSIPQPQHF.

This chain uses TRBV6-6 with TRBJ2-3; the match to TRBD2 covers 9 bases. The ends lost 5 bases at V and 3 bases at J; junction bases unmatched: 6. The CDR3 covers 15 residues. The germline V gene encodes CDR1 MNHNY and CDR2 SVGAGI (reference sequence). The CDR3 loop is CASSTRLAATDTQYF. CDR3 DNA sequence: TGTGCCAGCAGTACACGACTAGCGGCGACAGATACGCAGTATTTT.

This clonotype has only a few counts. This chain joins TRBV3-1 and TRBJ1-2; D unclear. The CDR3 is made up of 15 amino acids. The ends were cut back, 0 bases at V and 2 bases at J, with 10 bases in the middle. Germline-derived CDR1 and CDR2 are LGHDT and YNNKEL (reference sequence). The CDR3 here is CASSQDIQENYGYTF. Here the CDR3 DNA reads TGTGCCAGCAGCCAAGATATTCAGGAGAACTATGGCTACACCTTC.

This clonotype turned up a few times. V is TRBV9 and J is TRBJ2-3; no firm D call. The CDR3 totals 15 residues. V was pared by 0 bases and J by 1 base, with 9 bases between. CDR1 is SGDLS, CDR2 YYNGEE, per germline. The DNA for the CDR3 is TGTGCCAGCAGCGTAGATGGCAGGCGCACAGATACGCAGTATTTT. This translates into CASSVDGRRTDTQYF.